This T cell receptor (beta chain) emerged from a study of shared clonotypes between healthy human individuals. Germline V gene data show CDR1 as LGHNA and CDR2 as YSLEER. This CDR3 has 16 amino acids. Trimming left V 0 bases short and J 3 bases short, with 14 bases between. The data were produced by immunoSEQ multiplex PCR, yet TCRdb's version contains in-frame clones alone and is incomplete. The sample consists of about 1 million clones, approximately 76% of them appearing once. Sequencing was done on a sample of memory CD4+ T cells sorted from blood. Described subset: CD45RA-negative fraction. The sequence derives from a young man in good health. This chain connects TRBV4-3 to TRBJ1-2; D not resolved. CDR3 region: CASSQELVRVDYGYTF. CDR3 sequence (DNA): TGCGCCAGCAGCCAAGAACTTGTACGGGTCGACTATGGCTACACCTTC.